This passage covers 15 T cell receptor beta chains from one sample sequenced in a study of beta chain features in type 1 diabetes (dated by TCRdb to 2016 to 2019). The library was generated by the immunoSEQ multiplex PCR assay. The entire isolated RNA was reverse transcribed using the High Capacity cDNA Reverse Transcription Kit, and thus expressed TCRB transcripts were sequenced. TCRdb took over this immuneACCESS table, retaining in-frame rearrangements with V and J assigned. Such tables are incomplete; in checked studies, under half of the missing clones stem from an unresolved V gene, and the remainder is unexplained. The sample table holds some 220,000 clones, of which 11% were seen once. The ten largest account for approximately 1.5% of the sample. The specimen sequenced was central memory CD4+ T cells from blood. These receptors all stem from a man in his late teens or twenties in good health.

This clone has only a few counts. The chain is built from TRBV6-1 and TRBJ2-7; D is ambiguous. CDR1 is MNHNS and CDR2 is SASEGT in the germline V gene. This CDR3 is 12 amino acids long. V lost 1 base to trimming and J lost 4 bases, with 5 bases between them. Here the CDR3 DNA reads TGTGCCAGCAGTGAAGAAGTGTACGAGCAGTACTTC. This translates into CASSEEVYEQYF.

At least ten counts were recorded for this clone. V and J are TRBV14 and TRBJ2-4, with 7 bases that match TRBD2. The ends lost 4 bases at V and 6 bases at J; junction bases unmatched: 3. The germline CDR1 and CDR2 sequences are SGHDN and FVKESK. The CDR3 runs 13 residues. Here the CDR3 reads CASSPGRGNIQYF. In DNA form, the CDR3 reads TGTGCCAGCAGCCCAGGGAGGGGAAACATTCAGTACTTC.

This clone was seen ten or more times. This chain links TRBV2 with TRBJ2-5; D may be TRBD2 (5 bases). The ends were cut back, 7 bases at V and 5 bases at J, with 20 bases in the middle. The CDR3 runs to 15 residues. Germline CDR1 SNHLY, CDR2 FYNNEI. CDR3 protein: CASKDALGSGETQYF. The DNA for the CDR3 is TGTGCCAGCAAGGACGCGCTAGGGTCGGGGGAGACCCAGTACTTC.

The table lists this clone with a few counts. The genes are TRBV20-1 and TRBJ1-1; a weak D match, TRBD1 (6 bases). The germline gives CDR1 DFQATT, CDR2 SNEGSKA (reference sequence). Trimming took off 1 base at V and 10 bases at J, with 10 bases between the two ends. The CDR3 sequence is 11 residues long. CDR3 in amino acids: CSARGLRGAFF. DNA for the CDR3: TGCAGTGCTAGAGGTCTCAGGGGAGCTTTCTTT.

There are a few counts of this clone. Mismatch with germline at one junction end may stem from a read error. The rearrangement links TRBV19 to TRBJ2-2; TRBD1 agrees at 7 bases. There are 15 residues in the CDR3. Germline V gene lookup returns CDR1 LNHDA and CDR2 SQIVND (reference sequence). The CDR3 here is CASSIGTVNSGELFF. The CDR3 DNA sequence: TGTGCCAGTAGTATCGGGACAGTGAACTCCGGGGAGCTGTTTTTT.

This clone occurred a few times. This chain connects TRBV2 to TRBJ2-5; D uncertain. The germline V and J ends were trimmed by 5 bases and 4 bases, with 8 bases remaining between them. The germline V gene encodes CDR1 SNHLY and CDR2 FYNNEI. The CDR3 loop spans 12 amino acids. CDR3 in DNA: TGTGCCAGCAGTAAGGATGGAGAGACCCAGTACTTC. Its protein is CASSKDGETQYF.

This clone has just a few counts. The chain links TRBV19 to TRBJ2-3; D is uncertain. Germline CDR1 reads LNHDA; CDR2 reads SQIVND (reference sequence). The CDR3 sequence is 13 residues long. Trimming took 7 bases from V and 2 from J, leaving 10 bases between them. CDR3 DNA sequence: TGTGCCAGTACACCAACGGCCACAGATACGCAGTATTTT. Its protein is CASTPTATDTQYF.

This chain uses TRBV7-2 with TRBJ2-7; maybe TRBD1 (6 bases). CDR3 size: 15 residues. V gave up 2 bases and J gave up 4 bases, with 15 bases separating them. Germline V gene lookup returns CDR1 SGHTA and CDR2 FQGNSA. The DNA of the CDR3 is TGTGCCAGCAGCTTATTCCAGGGGAAGGAATACGAGCAGTACTTC. It specifies CASSLFQGKEYEQYF.

This clone occurred a few times. The rearrangement uses TRBV11-2 and TRBJ2-5; tentatively, D is TRBD1 (5 bases). Germline V gene data show CDR1 as SGHAT and CDR2 as FQNNGV. The V and J ends lost 4 bases and 1 base respectively, with 10 bases between them. The CDR3 runs to 14 residues. In nucleotides, the CDR3 is TGTGCCAGCAGCTCCTACAGGAGCCAAGAGACCCAGTACTTC. Its translation is CASSSYRSQETQYF.

This clone was seen more than once but under ten times. The chain carries TRBV5-4 and TRBJ2-1; D might be TRBD1 or TRBD2, each matching 5 bases. Germline V gene data show CDR1 as SGHNT and CDR2 as YYREEE (reference sequence). V was cut by 4 bases and J by 4 bases, with 12 bases left in between. The CDR3 covers 14 residues. In DNA, the CDR3 is TGTGCCAGCAGCCTGGGACGAGGTTACAATGAGCAGTTCTTC. It specifies CASSLGRGYNEQFF.

V gene TRBV19 combines with J gene TRBJ2-7; TRBD2 matches 7 bases. The germline V gene has CDR1 LNHDA and CDR2 SQIVND (reference sequence). The length of the CDR3 is 14 residues. V dropped 4 bases and J dropped 5; count of bases not matched to a gene: 8. CDR3 DNA sequence: TGTGCCAGTAGTAGCGTCAGCGGGAACCACGAGCAGTACTTC. Its translation is CASSSVSGNHEQYF.

The chain carries TRBV5-1 and TRBJ1-1, with a possible D match to TRBD1 (5 bases). Trimming took 3 bases from V and 2 from J, leaving 14 bases between them. The CDR3 runs to 15 residues. In germline, CDR1 is SGHRS, CDR2 YFSETQ. CDR3 DNA sequence: TGCGCCAGCAGCTCGGCAGGGAGAACAAACACTGAAGCTTTCTTT. Translating gives CASSSAGRTNTEAFF.

This clone came up many times. V and J are TRBV7-9 and TRBJ2-2; tentative D call: TRBD1 (5 bases). This CDR3 comprises 16 residues. V gave up 2 bases and J gave up 0 bases, with 10 bases separating them. Per the germline V gene, CDR1 is SEHNR and CDR2 is FQNEAQ (reference sequence). For the CDR3, the DNA is TGTGCCAGCAGCTTACAGAGACAGACGAACACCGGGGAGCTGTTTTTT. Translating it yields CASSLQRQTNTGELFF.

J is TRBJ1-2 and V is TRBV30; D gene uncertain. From germline, CDR1 is GTSNPN and CDR2 SVGIG (reference sequence). V was cut by 5 bases and J by 7 bases, with 11 bases left in between. The length of the CDR3 is 11 residues. The CDR3 DNA follows: TGTGCCTGGTCCCAACTCGGTGGCTACACCTTC. Encoded protein: CAWSQLGGYTF.

The V call is TRBV5-1, the J call TRBJ2-7; D could derive from TRBD1 or TRBD2 (5 bases each). The V and J ends lost 3 bases and 2 bases respectively, with 18 bases between them. This CDR3 contains 16 residues. From germline, CDR1 is SGHRS and CDR2 YFSETQ. The CDR3 DNA sequence: TGCGCCAGCAGCTCCGGGATGCTAGGGGAAACCTACGAGCAGTACTTC. It codes for CASSSGMLGETYEQYF.